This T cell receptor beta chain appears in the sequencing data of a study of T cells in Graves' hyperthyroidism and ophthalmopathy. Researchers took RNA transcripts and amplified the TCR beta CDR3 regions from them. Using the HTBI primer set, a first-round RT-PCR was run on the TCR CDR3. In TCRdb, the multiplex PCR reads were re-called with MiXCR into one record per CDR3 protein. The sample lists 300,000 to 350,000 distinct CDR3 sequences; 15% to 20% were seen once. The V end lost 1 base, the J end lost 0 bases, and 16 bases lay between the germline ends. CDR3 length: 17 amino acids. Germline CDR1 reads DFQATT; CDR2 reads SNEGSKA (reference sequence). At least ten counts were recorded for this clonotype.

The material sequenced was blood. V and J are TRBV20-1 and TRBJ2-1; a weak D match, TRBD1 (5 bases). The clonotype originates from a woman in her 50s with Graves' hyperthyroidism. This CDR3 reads CSARGKGPSYSYNEQFF. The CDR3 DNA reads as TGCAGTGCTAGAGGGAAGGGGCCTAGTTACTCCTACAATGAGCAGTTCTTC.